This T cell receptor (beta chain) is drawn from a study of shared clonotypes between healthy human individuals. Repertoires were generated with immunoSEQ multiplex PCR, while TCRdb's copy carries only in-frame clones and drops some. This table has approximately 2.1 million clones, approximately 95% appearing once. V was shortened by 3 bases and J by 1 base, with 7 bases between the two germline ends. The germline gives CDR1 MDHEN, CDR2 SYDVKM. The CDR3 is 15 residues long. Study observations and caveats: Memory subsets generally showed smaller estimated richness than naive subsets did. Apart from blood, nothing was sampled; tissue repertoires likely differ.

As regards this clone: Its cognate antigen is unknown. Other DNA variants within this sample encode the same CDR3.

The V gene is TRBV28, the J gene TRBJ2-6; D gene unclear. The source of this sequence is a man aged 18 to 29 in good health. Some clones in this sample may be carry-over from other donors' samples. Sequencing used naive CD4+ T cells from PBMCs. Subset defined: CD45RA+ positively selected. CDR3 DNA: TGTGCCAGCAGTTTTGCCGGGTCTGGGGCCAACGTCCTGACTTTC. Amino acid sequence: CASSFAGSGANVLTF.